This TCR beta chain comes out of a study of Ad26.COV2.S vaccination and SARS-CoV-2 variants. At the level of the study: Intramuscular Ad26.COV2.S at 5x10^10 or 1x10^11 viral particles.

A note on this clone: Its antigen is as yet unknown.

V shed 5 bases and J shed 4 bases, with 15 bases lying between them. Germline V lookup: CDR1 SGHTA, CDR2 FQGNSA. The CDR3 contains 14 residues. Notes on the study in general: Vaccinees showed greater spike-specific TCR breadth than placebo recipients. Analyses that measured TCR breadth and depth may have underestimated total T cell responses.

The repertoire was sequenced with immunoSEQ multiplex PCR; TCRdb's copy has only in-frame clones and lacks some. The table records some 370,000 clones, about four fifths of them present only once. Treatment here: over 15 received Ad26.COV2.S at low or high dose, single or two shots; about 5 received placebo; per-sample allocation not given. After the first vaccine or placebo injection, samples were drawn on day 63. Sample: peripheral blood, taken in a trial of Ad26.COV2.S vaccine versus placebo. This clonotype was obtained from a person aged 18-60 years who received the Ad26.COV2.S COVID-19 vaccine or a placebo. The V and J genes are TRBV7-2 and TRBJ2-7; perhaps D is TRBD1 or TRBD2 (5 bases each). The CDR3, as DNA: TGTGCCAGCAGCCTCTTGGGGCCGGGGTACGAGCAGTACTTC. As protein: CASSLLGPGYEQYF.